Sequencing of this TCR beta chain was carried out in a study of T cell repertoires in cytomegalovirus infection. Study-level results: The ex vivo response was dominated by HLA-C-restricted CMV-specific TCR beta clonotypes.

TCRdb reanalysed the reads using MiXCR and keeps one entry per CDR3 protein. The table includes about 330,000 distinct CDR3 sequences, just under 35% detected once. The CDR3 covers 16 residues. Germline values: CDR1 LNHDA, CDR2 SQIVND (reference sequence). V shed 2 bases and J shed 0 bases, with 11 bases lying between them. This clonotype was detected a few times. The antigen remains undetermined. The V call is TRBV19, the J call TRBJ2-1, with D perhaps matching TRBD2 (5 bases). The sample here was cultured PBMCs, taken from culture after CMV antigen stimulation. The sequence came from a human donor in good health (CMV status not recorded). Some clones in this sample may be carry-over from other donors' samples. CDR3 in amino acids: CASSIQRMSSYNEQFF. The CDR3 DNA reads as TGTGCCAGTAGTATACAGCGGATGAGCTCCTACAATGAGCAGTTCTTC.